The 24 T cell receptor beta chains below all came from one sample that was sequenced in a study of cytomegalovirus exposure and HLA in healthy donors. PCR amplification relied on 60 Vbeta primers (plus 13 Jbeta primers). TCRdb's table, derived via immunoSEQ multiplex PCR, lists solely in-frame clones and lacks some. The sample shows under 200,000 clones, roughly four fifths of them seen only once. The material sequenced was PBMCs. The receptors shown here come from a woman aged 50 to 60 in good health and CMV-seronegative.

The table lists this clone with a count of one. The chain combines TRBV5-4 with TRBJ2-7; TRBD1 matches at 10 bases. CDR1 and CDR2 (germline): SGHNT, YYREEE (reference sequence). With V trimmed by 1 base and J by 5 bases, 3 bases remained unmatched. CDR3 size: 14 residues. The CDR3 is CASSLRDRGNEQYF. The CDR3 DNA sequence: TGTGCCAGCAGCTTGAGGGACAGGGGCAACGAGCAGTACTTC.

The chain couples TRBV7-9 to TRBJ2-7; the match to TRBD1 covers 10 bases. This CDR3 region has 17 residues. CDR1 SEHNR and CDR2 FQNEAQ come from the germline V gene (reference sequence). With V trimmed by 5 bases and J by 3 bases, 13 bases remained unmatched. This CDR3 is CASSPSSGTGVLYEQYF. The CDR3 DNA sequence: TGTGCCAGCAGCCCTAGCAGTGGGACAGGGGTTCTCTACGAGCAGTACTTC. Full variable domain (rest looked up from reference TRBV7-9 and TRBJ2-7): DTGVSQNPRHKITKRGQNVTFRCDPISEHNRLYWYRQTLGQGPEFLTYFQNEAQLEKSRLLSDRFSAERPKGSFSTLEIQRTEQGDSAMYLCASSPSSGTGVLYEQYFGPGTRLTVT.

The genes are TRBV7-6 and TRBJ2-7, with D possibly matching TRBD2 (5 bases). From germline, CDR1 is SGHVS and CDR2 FNYEAQ. The CDR3 runs to 13 residues. Trimming pared 5 bases from V and 2 bases from J, leaving 10 bases between. The CDR3 sequence is CASSPGSTYEQYF. As DNA, the CDR3 is TGTGCCAGCAGCCCGGGGAGCACCTACGAGCAGTACTTC.

J is TRBJ2-3 and V is TRBV7-9; D possibly corresponds to TRBD1 (6 bases). CDR3 length: 15 amino acids. V lost 2 bases and J lost 4, with 13 bases in between. Germline V gene data show CDR1 as SEHNR and CDR2 as FQNEAQ (reference sequence). The CDR3 bases are TGTGCCAGCAGCTTAATCCAGGGGCCCCCAGATACGCAGTATTTT. This gives the protein CASSLIQGPPDTQYF.

The chain is built from TRBV5-1 and TRBJ1-5; D uncertain. The V gene's germline CDR1 is SGHRS and CDR2 YFSETQ. CDR3 length: 15 residues. V lost 0 bases and J lost 9, with 16 bases in between. The CDR3 spells CASSLAEREIGPQHF. The CDR3 DNA follows: TGCGCCAGCAGCTTGGCCGAGCGGGAGATTGGGCCCCAGCATTTT.

The chain recombines TRBV5-5 with TRBJ1-1; TRBD1 is a possible D gene (6 bases). CDR3 length: 15 amino acids. Germline lookup yields CDR1 SGHKS and CDR2 YYEKEE (reference sequence). Trimming left V 2 bases short and J 0 bases short, with 11 bases between. Here the CDR3 DNA reads TGTGCCAGCAGCTTAACCACAGGGCTGAACACTGAAGCTTTCTTT. This encodes CASSLTTGLNTEAFF.

The rearrangement joins TRBV5-8 to TRBJ2-2; D is perhaps TRBD1 (5 bases). This CDR3 is 17 amino acids long. Germline-derived CDR1 and CDR2 are SGHTS and YDEGEE. Trimming pared 3 bases from V and 4 bases from J, leaving 19 bases between. CDR3 DNA: TGTGCCAGCAGCTCCAGGGCAACAGGAGCCGGCACCGGGGAGCTGTTTTTT. Translated: CASSSRATGAGTGELFF.

V and J are TRBV18 and TRBJ2-6, with 8 bases that match TRBD1. Germline assignment: CDR1 KGHSH and CDR2 LQKENI. Losses at the gene ends were 3 bases for V and 0 bases for J; bases not matched to a gene: 7. This CDR3 contains 18 residues. The CDR3 nucleotides are TGTGCCAGCTCACCTCGTCCGGGACAGGACTCTGGGGCCAACGTCCTGACTTTC. Protein: CASSPRPGQDSGANVLTF. The whole variable domain, filled in from reference TRBV18 and TRBJ2-6, reads NAGVMQNPRHLVRRRGQEARLRCSPMKGHSHVYWYRQLPEEGLKFMVYLQKENIIDESGMPKERFSAEFPKEGPSILRIQQVVRGDSAAYFCASSPRPGQDSGANVLTFGAGSRLTVL.

V gene TRBV28 combines with J gene TRBJ1-1; TRBD1 agrees at 11 bases. The CDR3 contains 13 residues. The germline V gene encodes CDR1 MDHEN and CDR2 SYDVKM. J was trimmed by 7 bases and V by 5 bases; bases with no gene match: 3. CDR3 region: CASSRTGGLEAFF. The CDR3 DNA follows: TGTGCCAGCAGTCGGACAGGGGGCCTTGAAGCTTTCTTT.

The chain joins TRBV15 to TRBJ2-4; D remains unclear. The CDR3 runs 16 residues. The V gene's germline CDR1 is LNHNV and CDR2 YYDKDF (reference sequence). V was pared by 7 bases and J by 4 bases, with 20 bases between. The CDR3, as DNA: TGTGCCACCACGCCGGAGTTGGCGTCCGGTAAAAACATTCAGTACTTC. This encodes CATTPELASGKNIQYF.

V usage is TRBV18 and J usage is TRBJ1-2, with 9 nucleotides matching TRBD1. The germline CDR1 and CDR2 sequences are KGHSH and LQKENI. The CDR3 runs 13 residues. With V trimmed by 4 bases and J by 8 bases, 5 bases remained unmatched. In DNA, the CDR3 is TGTGCCAGCTCACAACGGACAGGGGTCGGCTACACCTTC. Translated: CASSQRTGVGYTF. Full variable domain (remainder filled in from reference TRBV18 and TRBJ1-2): NAGVMQNPRHLVRRRGQEARLRCSPMKGHSHVYWYRQLPEEGLKFMVYLQKENIIDESGMPKERFSAEFPKEGPSILRIQQVVRGDSAAYFCASSQRTGVGYTFGSGTRLTVV.

This clone showed up just a few times. V and J are TRBV28 and TRBJ1-1; perhaps TRBD1 as D (6 bases). CDR3 size: 14 residues. V lost 5 bases to trimming and J lost 6 bases, with 16 bases between them. Germline V gene sequence: CDR1 MDHEN, CDR2 SYDVKM. The CDR3 sequence: CASSEQGSYAEAFF. In DNA form, the CDR3 reads TGTGCCAGCAGTGAACAGGGTTCTTACGCTGAAGCTTTCTTT.

The chain couples TRBV27 to TRBJ2-3; TRBD1 agrees at 7 bases. J gave up 1 base and V 5 bases, and 3 bases lay outside the gene matches. This CDR3 is built from 14 residues. Germline assignment: CDR1 MNHEY and CDR2 SMNVEV (reference sequence). CDR3 in amino acids: CASSPDRGTDTQYF. For the CDR3, the DNA is TGTGCCAGCAGTCCTGACAGGGGCACAGATACGCAGTATTTT.

As concerns this clone: Different DNA sequences within this sample yield the same CDR3. This sequence joins TRBV5-4 and TRBJ2-1; 8 bases agree with TRBD1. This CDR3 has 15 residues. The ends lost 4 bases at V and 3 bases at J; junction bases unmatched: 6. Germline V gene data show CDR1 as SGHNT and CDR2 as YYREEE (reference sequence). The CDR3 nucleotides are TGTGCCAGCAGCCAAGGACAGGGATTCTACAATGAGCAGTTCTTC. Amino acids: CASSQGQGFYNEQFF.

The CDR3 sequence is CASSWTSGNPDTQYF. For the CDR3, the DNA is TGTGCCAGCAGTTGGACTAGCGGGAACCCAGATACGCAGTATTTT. The chain combines TRBV6-5 with TRBJ2-3; 12 bases agree with TRBD2. V dropped 4 bases and J dropped 4; count of bases not matched to a gene: 3. This CDR3 spans 15 amino acids. Germline loops: CDR1 MNHEY, CDR2 SVGAGI.

This clone was recorded once. The chain joins TRBV28 to TRBJ1-4; no clear D. The CDR3 is 15 residues long. Germline values: CDR1 MDHEN, CDR2 SYDVKM. Trimming left V 7 bases short and J 0 bases short, with 12 bases between. The CDR3 coding sequence is TGTGCCAGCAATTTGAACGGGGCAACTAATGAAAAACTGTTTTTT. This gives the protein CASNLNGATNEKLFF.

This clone was observed a few times. The chain employs TRBV7-8 and TRBJ1-2; 9 positions match TRBD1. The CDR3 spans 15 residues. V lost 5 bases to trimming and J lost 5 bases; unmatched junction nucleotides: 9. Germline V gene lookup returns CDR1 SGHVS and CDR2 FQNEAQ. The CDR3 nucleotides read TGTGCCAGCAGCGCGACAGGGGGTTCTTCTTATGGCTACACCTTC. It translates to CASSATGGSSYGYTF.

This clone was observed once. V and J are TRBV9 and TRBJ1-5, with 8 nucleotides matching TRBD1. CDR1 is SGDLS and CDR2 is YYNGEE in the germline V gene. After removal of 2 bases from V and 2 bases from J, the junction contained 3 bases not matched to a gene. The CDR3 contains 15 residues. The CDR3 DNA reads as TGTGCCAGCAGCGTGACAGGGGAAGGCAATCAGCCCCAGCATTTT. It encodes CASSVTGEGNQPQHF.

J is TRBJ2-2 and V is TRBV10-3; 10 bases are shared with TRBD1. The CDR3 is 17 amino acids. Trimming took 9 bases from V and 7 from J; bases not matched to a gene: 17. The germline V gene has CDR1 ENHRY and CDR2 SYGVKD. This CDR3 is CAISSHAGDRGGGELFF. For the CDR3, the DNA is TGTGCCATTAGTTCCCATGCGGGGGACAGGGGCGGCGGGGAGCTGTTTTTT.

The chain couples TRBV19 to TRBJ2-6; D is undetermined. Looked up from germline, CDR1 is LNHDA and CDR2 is SQIVND (reference sequence). V lost 6 bases, J lost 5 bases, and 11 bases lay in between. This CDR3 region has 14 residues. The CDR3 is CASRKNSRANVLTF. The CDR3 DNA sequence: TGTGCCAGTAGAAAGAACTCGAGGGCCAACGTCCTGACTTTC. Supplemented by reference TRBV19 and TRBJ2-6, the full variable domain reads DGGITQSPKYLFRKEGQNVTLSCEQNLNHDAMYWYRQDPGQGLRLIYYSQIVNDFQKGDIAEGYSVSREKKESFPLTVTSAQKNPTAFYLCASRKNSRANVLTFGAGSRLTVL.

The J gene is TRBJ2-1, the V gene TRBV6-1; TRBD2 is a possible D gene (7 bases). Germline CDR1 is MNHNS and CDR2 is SASEGT. The CDR3 extends over 16 amino acids. Trimming cost V 1 base and J 2 bases, with 12 bases left between them. In DNA form, the CDR3 reads TGTGCCAGCAGTGAAGATGAGGGGGGGGCCTACAATGAGCAGTTCTTC. Amino acid sequence: CASSEDEGGAYNEQFF.

For this clone: A read error may account for a junction end that differs from germline. This chain uses TRBV6-6 with TRBJ1-5; no clear D. The CDR3 extends over 14 amino acids. The germline V gene has CDR1 MNHNY and CDR2 SVGAGI (reference sequence). The CDR3 reads CASKIGSSSQPQHF. For the CDR3, the DNA is TGTGCCAGCAAGATCGGGAGTAGCAGTCAGCCCCAGCATTTT.

The J gene is TRBJ2-3, the V gene TRBV30; the D gene is possibly TRBD1 (6 bases). Trimming pared 2 bases from V and 6 bases from J, leaving 15 bases between. CDR1 and CDR2 (germline): GTSNPN, SVGIG (reference sequence). The CDR3 is 14 amino acids. This CDR3 reads CAWSLGATRDTQYF. CDR3 nucleotide sequence: TGTGCCTGGAGTTTGGGGGCTACCCGGGATACGCAGTATTTT.

The rearrangement joins TRBV6-6 to TRBJ1-5; 8 nucleotides match TRBD1. In germline, CDR1 is MNHNY, CDR2 SVGAGI (reference sequence). Trimming cost V 0 bases and J 3 bases; bases outside gene matches: 1. The CDR3 sequence is 15 residues long. The CDR3 nucleotides are TGTGCCAGCAGTTACTCGACAGGGGCCAATCAGCCCCAGCATTTT. Amino acid sequence: CASSYSTGANQPQHF.